These 24 T cell receptor beta chains originate from one sample sequenced in a study of T cell repertoires in cytomegalovirus infection. TCRdb redid the calling of the reads with MiXCR, one entry per CDR3 protein. This sample has under 30,000 distinct CDR3 sequences, with approximately 22% found just once. Antigen specificity for these receptors is unknown. Source: CD8+ T cells from cultured PBMCs, taken from culture after CMV antigen stimulation. The receptors come from a human donor in good health (CMV status not recorded). Some clones in this sample may be carry-over from other donors' samples.

The V and J genes are TRBV7-9 and TRBJ1-6, with a weak D call TRBD1 (5 bases). The germline V gene encodes CDR1 SEHNR and CDR2 FQNEAQ (reference sequence). The CDR3 runs 14 residues. CDR3 bases: TGTCTTCCGGGACCAATCTCCTATAATTCACCCCTCCACTTT. It translates to CLPGPISYNSPLHF.

This clonotype was counted between two and nine times. This rearrangement joins TRBV12-3 or TRBV12-4 to TRBJ2-7; no firm D call. The CDR3 covers 12 residues. Deletions cut 6 bases from V and 4 bases from J, with 10 bases between. The CDR3 DNA reads TGTGCCAGCAGCTCTCAGTGGTACGAGCAGTACTTC. It yields the protein CASSSQWYEQYF.

This chain uses TRBV4-3 with TRBJ2-7, with D hard to call. From germline, CDR1 is LGHNA and CDR2 YSLEER. V shed 1 base and J shed 2 bases, with 15 bases lying between them. The length of the CDR3 is 16 residues. The CDR3 DNA reads TGCGCCAGCAGCCAAGGATTAGGAAGTGCAGCCTACGAGCAGTACTTC. As protein: CASSQGLGSAAYEQYF.

This clonotype showed up many times. This chain uses TRBV6-5 with TRBJ2-2, with D perhaps TRBD2 (6 bases). The CDR3 sequence is 17 residues long. Germline V CDR1 and CDR2: MNHEY, SVGAGI. The V gene lost 5 bases and the J gene lost 2 bases, with 18 bases spanning the gap. In DNA, the CDR3 is TGTGCCAGCAGTCAATCCCCCCCGGGGGTAAACACCGGGGAGCTGTTTTTT. Translated: CASSQSPPGVNTGELFF.

The table lists this clonotype with a few counts. V is TRBV6-2 or TRBV6-3 and J is TRBJ1-1; no clear D gene. Per germline, CDR1 MNHEY and CDR2 SVGEGT. The CDR3 is 11 residues long. V shed 8 bases and J shed 5 bases, with 9 bases lying between them. The CDR3 region has the DNA TGTGCCAGCGGCATAGTGACTGAAGCTTTCTTT. Protein: CASGIVTEAFF.

The gene calls are TRBV4-2 and TRBJ1-1; D is unclear. Trimming removed 0 bases at V and 3 bases at J, with 8 bases between. CDR3 size: 14 residues. The germline V gene encodes CDR1 LGHNA and CDR2 YNFKEQ. The CDR3: CASSQERYYTEAFF. CDR3 bases: TGTGCCAGCAGCCAAGAAAGGTACTACACTGAAGCTTTCTTT.

The V gene is TRBV6-6, the J gene TRBJ1-1; D gene uncertain. V lost 6 bases, J lost 3 bases, and 8 bases lay in between. CDR3 length equals 12 residues. CDR1 and CDR2 (germline): MNHNY, SVGAGI (reference sequence). CDR3: CASRLLDTEAFF. The CDR3 bases are TGTGCCAGCAGGCTCCTGGACACTGAAGCTTTCTTT.

This clonotype was counted only a few times. This chain joins TRBV6-5 and TRBJ1-1, with TRBD1 matching over 7 bases. The CDR3 has 14 residues. The germline V gene has CDR1 MNHEY and CDR2 SVGAGI. With 4 bases clipped from V and 2 bases from J, the junction kept 4 bases outside the gene matches. The CDR3 DNA is TGTGCCAGCAGTTTTCGGACAGGTAACACTGAAGCTTTCTTT. This codes for CASSFRTGNTEAFF.

The CDR3 loop reads CASSLRQGLANYGYTF. As DNA, the CDR3 is TGTGCCAGCAGTTTAAGGCAGGGGTTAGCTAACTATGGCTACACCTTC. The chain uses TRBV27 and TRBJ1-2, with a possible D match to TRBD1 (6 bases). V dropped 2 bases and J dropped 0 bases, with 13 bases sitting between them. Per the germline V gene, CDR1 is MNHEY and CDR2 is SMNVEV (reference sequence). This CDR3 is 16 amino acids long.

The chain is built from TRBV19 and TRBJ1-5; weak D call: TRBD1 (5 bases). The germline gives CDR1 LNHDA, CDR2 SQIVND (reference sequence). The V end was cut by 5 bases, the J end by 5 bases, with 13 bases between. The CDR3 runs to 14 residues. CDR3 bases: TGTGCCAGTAGTCCGCGACAGCGCCATCAGCCCCAGCATTTT. This codes for CASSPRQRHQPQHF.

The V and J genes are TRBV6-1 and TRBJ1-5, with TRBD1 matching over 10 bases. The ends lost 2 bases at V and 0 bases at J; junction bases unmatched: 7. The CDR3 loop spans 18 amino acids. Germline V CDR1 and CDR2: MNHNS, SASEGT. The CDR3 reads CASSEWDRGRYSNQPQHF. CDR3 coding DNA: TGTGCCAGCAGTGAATGGGACAGGGGTAGGTATAGCAATCAGCCCCAGCATTTT.

Ten or more counts support this clonotype. The chain carries TRBV4-1 and TRBJ1-2; 8 bases map to TRBD1. The CDR3 has 15 amino acids. CDR1 and CDR2 (germline): MGHRA, YSYEKL. Unmatched junction bases numbered 6, after V lost 2 bases and J lost 4 bases. CDR3 protein: CASSQSQGALYGYTF. Here the CDR3 DNA reads TGCGCCAGCAGCCAATCGCAGGGGGCTCTCTATGGCTACACCTTC.

This clonotype was observed a handful of times. This chain joins TRBV9 and TRBJ2-6; possibly TRBD1 for D (6 bases). The V end lost 3 bases, the J end lost 0 bases, and 13 bases lay between the germline ends. The CDR3 sequence is 17 residues long. From germline, CDR1 is SGDLS and CDR2 YYNGEE. For the CDR3, the DNA is TGTGCCAGCAGCGCAGGGGTAGGTCTCTCTGGGGCCAACGTCCTGACTTTC. It encodes CASSAGVGLSGANVLTF.

This clonotype has a count of ten or more. The V gene is TRBV7-8, the J gene TRBJ2-4; TRBD2 agrees at 14 bases. The CDR3 totals 15 residues. V dropped 5 bases and J dropped 8; count of bases not matched to a gene: 5. Germline V gene lookup returns CDR1 SGHVS and CDR2 FQNEAQ. CDR3 sequence: CASSGLAGGWDIQYF. The DNA of the CDR3 is TGTGCCAGCAGCGGACTAGCGGGGGGCTGGGACATTCAGTACTTC.

The chain couples TRBV7-9 to TRBJ1-2; a possible D gene is TRBD1 (5 bases). V shed 4 bases and J shed 0 bases, with 12 bases lying between them. Per the germline V gene, CDR1 is SEHNR and CDR2 is FQNEAQ (reference sequence). The CDR3 totals 15 residues. The CDR3 DNA sequence: TGTGCCAGCAGCTCACAGGAGACCTCTAACTATGGCTACACCTTC. This encodes CASSSQETSNYGYTF. Filled out from reference TRBV7-9 and TRBJ1-2, the complete variable domain reads DTGVSQNPRHKITKRGQNVTFRCDPISEHNRLYWYRQTLGQGPEFLTYFQNEAQLEKSRLLSDRFSAERPKGSFSTLEIQRTEQGDSAMYLCASSSQETSNYGYTFGSGTRLTVV.

This clonotype came up many times. The chain employs TRBV7-9 and TRBJ2-1; 10 bases are a match to TRBD1. Trimming removed 7 bases from V and 5 bases from J; junction bases left unmatched: 11. The CDR3 has 16 amino acids. Germline V gives CDR1 SEHNR, CDR2 FQNEAQ (reference sequence). The CDR3: CASIPQDRGKNNEQFF. CDR3 nucleotide sequence: TGTGCCAGCATCCCGCAGGACAGGGGGAAGAACAATGAGCAGTTCTTC.

This clonotype has a handful of counts. The rearrangement joins TRBV6-5 to TRBJ2-4; D may be TRBD1 or TRBD2 (5 bases each). CDR3 length: 15 residues. Germline lookup yields CDR1 MNHEY and CDR2 SVGAGI. The ends were cut back, 2 bases at V and 2 bases at J, with 10 bases in the middle. CDR3 nucleotide sequence: TGTGCCAGCAGTTACAGGGACCTAACCAAAAACATTCAGTACTTC. Translated, it gives CASSYRDLTKNIQYF.

The V and J genes are TRBV5-5 and TRBJ1-2; 7 bases agree with TRBD1. The junction had 8 bases not matched to a gene; V was cut back by 5 bases and J by 4 bases. CDR3 length equals 14 residues. Germline V gene sequence: CDR1 SGHKS, CDR2 YYEKEE (reference sequence). CDR3 DNA sequence: TGTGCCAGCAGACCAACCGGGACAGCCTATGGCTACACCTTC. Its protein product is CASRPTGTAYGYTF.

This clonotype was picked up many times. The V call is TRBV29-1, the J call TRBJ2-7; 9 bases fit TRBD1. Germline trimming cut 4 bases from V and 2 bases from J; bases unmatched to any gene: 12. Germline V gene sequence: CDR1 SQVTM, CDR2 ANQGSEA. The CDR3 totals 16 residues. CDR3 loop: CSVVGQGTGDPYEQYF. The CDR3 coding sequence is TGCAGCGTTGTAGGACAGGGGACAGGCGATCCCTACGAGCAGTACTTC.

In this sample, this clonotype turned up many times. V and J are TRBV27 and TRBJ2-2; D is uncertain. Germline loops: CDR1 MNHEY, CDR2 SMNVEV (reference sequence). Deletions cut 6 bases from V and 3 bases from J, with 8 bases between. The CDR3 covers 13 residues. In DNA, the CDR3 is TGTGCCAGCAGCCTTCGAGACACCGGGGAGCTGTTTTTT. Translated: CASSLRDTGELFF.

This clonotype was counted at least ten times. This chain joins TRBV2 and TRBJ1-5; a weak D match, TRBD1 (5 bases). Trimming left V 4 bases short and J 2 bases short, with 12 bases between. CDR1 and CDR2 from the germline V gene are SNHLY and FYNNEI. This CDR3 comprises 15 residues. CDR3 coding DNA: TGTGCCAGCAGTGGGGATAAAGGGGGCAATCAGCCCCAGCATTTT. Amino acid sequence: CASSGDKGGNQPQHF.

The rearrangement uses TRBV6-2 or TRBV6-3 and TRBJ2-1, with TRBD2 identical over 12 bases. The length of the CDR3 is 15 residues. Trimming at V came to 5 bases and at J to 3 bases, leaving 2 bases not matched to a gene. Germline V gives CDR1 MNHEY, CDR2 SVGEGT. The DNA of the CDR3 is TGTGCCAGCAGTCCGACTAGCGGGGGCTACAATGAGCAGTTCTTC. Translated, it gives CASSPTSGGYNEQFF.

The chain couples TRBV6-5 to TRBJ2-5, with 14 bases lining up with TRBD2. The CDR3 is 15 amino acids. Germline values: CDR1 MNHEY, CDR2 SVGAGI. J gave up 5 bases and V 4 bases, and 3 bases lay outside the gene matches. This CDR3 reads CASSLGLAGVETQYF. The CDR3 DNA follows: TGTGCCAGCAGTTTGGGACTAGCGGGGGTGGAGACCCAGTACTTC.

This clonotype was counted a few times. The chain uses TRBV6-1 and TRBJ2-3; the D gene is possibly TRBD1 (5 bases). The germline CDR1 and CDR2 sequences are MNHNS and SASEGT. V dropped 0 bases and J dropped 1 base, with 11 bases sitting between them. The CDR3 totals 16 residues. The CDR3 loop is CASSEAWGSGTDTQYF. In DNA, the CDR3 is TGTGCCAGCAGTGAAGCCTGGGGCTCCGGCACAGATACGCAGTATTTT.